Below are 27 T cell receptor beta chains sequenced from a single sample in a study of T cells in Graves' hyperthyroidism and ophthalmopathy. Amplified TCR beta CDR3 regions came from RNA transcripts. RT-PCR in the first round (using the HTBI primer set) targeted the TCR CDR3. TCRdb ran MiXCR on the multiplex PCR reads and lists one entry per CDR3 protein. This sample has roughly 600,000 distinct CDR3 sequences; roughly 15% occur once, and the top ten carry around 13%. Sequencing input: blood. The receptors derive from a woman aged 50 to 60 with Graves' ophthalmopathy.

The sample holds many counts of this clonotype. This chain uses TRBV18 with TRBJ2-3; TRBD1 is a possible D gene (6 bases). Germline assignment: CDR1 KGHSH and CDR2 LQKENI. The ends were cut back, 3 bases at V and 4 bases at J, with 14 bases in the middle. CDR3 length equals 15 residues. This chain's CDR3 is CASSPQGLISDTQYF. The CDR3 bases are TGTGCCAGCTCACCTCAGGGGCTGATATCAGATACGCAGTATTTT.

This clonotype was seen at least ten times. V usage is TRBV12-3 or TRBV12-4 and J usage is TRBJ2-7; D is ambiguous. This CDR3 comprises 11 residues. V lost 3 bases, J lost 5 bases, and 5 bases lay in between. DNA for the CDR3: TGTGCCAGCAGTTTCAGGCACGAGCAGTACTTC. This translates into CASSFRHEQYF.

The chain is built from TRBV27 and TRBJ2-3; TRBD1 agrees at 11 bases. Germline V CDR1 and CDR2: MNHEY, SMNVEV (reference sequence). This CDR3 has 16 residues. V was pared by 5 bases and J by 4 bases, with 8 bases of the junction left unmatched. The chain's CDR3 is CASSLEGQGGADTQYF. CDR3 bases: TGTGCCAGCAGTCTAGAGGGACAGGGGGGGGCAGATACGCAGTATTTT.

There are many counts of this clonotype. At one end the junction does not follow the germline gene, possibly because of a read error. The genes are TRBV5-1 and TRBJ2-1, with D hard to call. CDR3 length: 16 residues. CDR1 is SGHRS, CDR2 YFSETQ, per germline. As DNA, the CDR3 is TGCGCCAACAGCTTTTCCGGCGTGAGCTCCTACAATGAGCAGTTCTTC. It encodes CANSFSGVSSYNEQFF.

This chain joins TRBV29-1 and TRBJ2-1, with 9 bases lining up with TRBD1. Per the germline V gene, CDR1 is SQVTM and CDR2 is ANQGSEA. The V and J ends lost 6 bases and 1 base, in that order; junction bases with no gene match: 7. The CDR3 is 15 amino acids. The CDR3 DNA sequence: TGCAGCGTCCCCCCGGACAGGGGATCCTACAATGAGCAGTTCTTC. Its translation: CSVPPDRGSYNEQFF.

Only a few counts were recorded for this clonotype. A read error may be the cause here, since a much bigger clone is one base away. The chain is built from TRBV12-3 or TRBV12-4 and TRBJ1-2; D uncertain. V gave up 6 bases and J gave up 5 bases, with 16 bases separating them. The CDR3 is 14 residues long. The CDR3 nucleotides read TGTGCCAGCAGCCCCACCGGATTTGGATATGGCTACACCTTC. This sequence encodes CASSPTGFGYGYTF.

The J gene is TRBJ2-4, the V gene TRBV11-2, with D tentatively TRBD2 (6 bases). Germline CDR1 reads SGHAT; CDR2 reads FQNNGV. V was cut by 2 bases and J by 11 bases, with 16 bases left in between. CDR3 length: 14 residues. CDR3 sequence reads: CASSLSRDWRLQYF. The CDR3 nucleotides are TGTGCCAGCAGCTTAAGTCGGGACTGGAGGCTTCAGTACTTC. The full variable domain, with the rest looked up from reference TRBV11-2 and TRBJ2-4, is EAGVAQSPRYKIIEKRQSVAFWCNPISGHATLYWYQQILGQGPKLLIQFQNNGVVDDSQLPKDRFSAERLKGVDSTLKIQPAKLEDSAVYLCASSLSRDWRLQYFGAGTRLSVL.

Only a few counts were recorded for this clonotype. This sequence joins TRBV3-1 and TRBJ1-1; D may be TRBD1 (5 bases). Germline V gene data show CDR1 as LGHDT and CDR2 as YNNKEL (reference sequence). The CDR3 sequence is 16 residues long. V lost 4 bases and J 0 bases, leaving 15 bases between the germline ends. The CDR3 DNA reads TGTGCCAGCAGCCCGGGGGGGTCTTACATGAACACTGAAGCTTTCTTT. Residues: CASSPGGSYMNTEAFF.

This clonotype has only a few counts. J is TRBJ2-1 and V is TRBV19; TRBD1 might be the D (5 bases). Deletions cut 0 bases from V and 6 bases from J, with 15 bases between. The CDR3 runs to 16 residues. Germline V lookup: CDR1 LNHDA, CDR2 SQIVND (reference sequence). This chain's CDR3 is CASSIDLQGWVNEQFF. The CDR3 bases are TGTGCCAGTAGTATAGATTTGCAGGGATGGGTCAATGAGCAGTTCTTC.

This clonotype was found a few times. The chain uses TRBV7-2 and TRBJ2-3; 7 positions match TRBD2. V gave up 0 bases and J gave up 5 bases; unmatched junction bases: 5. CDR1 is SGHTA, CDR2 FQGNSA, per germline. CDR3 length: 15 residues. The CDR3 DNA sequence: TGTGCCAGCAGCTTAGCCAGCGGGATGGGAGATACGCAGTATTTT. This gives the protein CASSLASGMGDTQYF.

V gene TRBV7-9 combines with J gene TRBJ2-3, with 9 bases that match TRBD2. Germline V lookup: CDR1 SEHNR, CDR2 FQNEAQ (reference sequence). The CDR3 contains 16 residues. V was clipped by 2 bases and J by 2 bases; unmatched bases: 5. The CDR3 DNA reads TGTGCCAGCAGCTTATTTCCTAGCGGGACCACAGATACGCAGTATTTT. Translated, it gives CASSLFPSGTTDTQYF.

The chain couples TRBV14 to TRBJ2-7; tentatively, D is TRBD1 (6 bases). The CDR3 runs 14 residues. Trimming left V 6 bases short and J 2 bases short, with 14 bases between. Germline CDR1 reads SGHDN; CDR2 reads FVKESK. This CDR3 is CASRLSGAPYEQYF. DNA of the CDR3: TGTGCCAGCAGACTATCAGGGGCCCCCTACGAGCAGTACTTC.

This clonotype was counted ten times or more. V gene TRBV28 combines with J gene TRBJ2-7; D is perhaps TRBD1 or TRBD2 (5 bases each). Germline CDR1 reads MDHEN; CDR2 reads SYDVKM. The V and J ends lost 5 bases and 0 bases respectively, with 20 bases between them. This CDR3 comprises 17 residues. CDR3 in DNA: TGTGCCAGCAGTCTCCAGATGAGGGGTCTTCTCTCCTACGAGCAGTACTTC. This gives the protein CASSLQMRGLLSYEQYF.

This clonotype was observed a few times. The rearrangement links TRBV3-1 to TRBJ2-1; D remains unclear. Trimming left V 2 bases short and J 5 bases short, with 7 bases between. CDR1 is LGHDT, CDR2 YNNKEL, per germline (reference sequence). The CDR3 sequence is 13 residues long. CDR3: CASSQSNHNEQFF. For the CDR3, the DNA is TGTGCCAGCAGCCAATCTAACCACAATGAGCAGTTCTTC.

This clonotype came up many times. This sequence joins TRBV12-3 or TRBV12-4 and TRBJ2-1, with a possible D match to TRBD2 (6 bases). V was clipped by 0 bases and J by 5 bases, with 11 bases between them. The CDR3 length is 15 residues. CDR3 residues: CASSLAAGGHNEQFF. The CDR3 DNA is TGTGCCAGCAGTTTAGCGGCAGGAGGGCACAATGAGCAGTTCTTC.

This clonotype was seen many times. The chain recombines TRBV3-1 with TRBJ2-2; 9 bases fit TRBD1. This CDR3 is built from 15 residues. Germline V lookup: CDR1 LGHDT, CDR2 YNNKEL (reference sequence). Trimming cost V 3 bases and J 14 bases; bases outside gene matches: 13. This chain's CDR3 is CASSHSDRGDRRLFF. DNA for the CDR3: TGTGCCAGCAGCCATTCGGACAGGGGAGATCGGAGACTGTTTTTT.

This chain's CDR3 is CASSLLAGGPSEQYF. The CDR3 DNA sequence: TGTGCCAGCAGTTTACTAGCGGGAGGGCCCTCCGAGCAGTACTTC. The gene calls are TRBV6-5 and TRBJ2-7; TRBD2 aligns across 13 bases. J was trimmed by 6 bases and V by 4 bases; bases with no gene match: 6. The CDR3 totals 15 residues. CDR1 and CDR2 (germline): MNHEY, SVGAGI.

There are many counts of this clonotype. The V call is TRBV2, the J call TRBJ2-7; no clear D gene. Germline CDR1 is SNHLY and CDR2 is FYNNEI. The V end was cut by 4 bases, the J end by 4 bases, with 5 bases between. There are 11 residues in the CDR3. In nucleotides, the CDR3 is TGTGCCAGCAGTGTCCTTTACGAGCAGTACTTC. This encodes CASSVLYEQYF.

This clonotype has only a few counts. The chain couples TRBV11-2 to TRBJ2-5; weak D call: TRBD1 (5 bases). Germline V gives CDR1 SGHAT, CDR2 FQNNGV. The CDR3 totals 15 residues. V lost 5 bases, J lost 1 base, and 14 bases lay in between. DNA for the CDR3: TGTGCCAGCAGCGCGCAATCAGGGTCCCAAGAGACCCAGTACTTC. Amino acids: CASSAQSGSQETQYF.

This clonotype was seen ten or more times. This chain uses TRBV7-2 with TRBJ2-5; D gene uncertain. Trimming removed 5 bases at V and 5 bases at J, with 9 bases between. The CDR3 is 12 amino acids. Germline V gene lookup returns CDR1 SGHTA and CDR2 FQGNSA. CDR3 nucleotides: TGTGCCAGCAGCGCCCCTTGGGAGACCCAGTACTTC. This sequence encodes CASSAPWETQYF.

This clonotype was seen more than once but under ten times. This chain connects TRBV5-4 to TRBJ2-3; maybe TRBD2 (6 bases). Between the trimmed V and J ends, which lost 0 bases and 5 bases, there was a span of 19 bases. The germline gives CDR1 SGHNT, CDR2 YYREEE (reference sequence). This CDR3 has 17 residues. The DNA for the CDR3 is TGTGCCAGCAGCTTGGAGCGGGTTAGCCGTCCCGGAGATACGCAGTATTTT. Its protein product is CASSLERVSRPGDTQYF.

In this sample, this clonotype turned up many times. The chain links TRBV7-9 to TRBJ2-7; 13 bases are shared with TRBD2. This CDR3 contains 21 residues. J lost 6 bases, V lost 4 bases, and 24 bases had no gene match. Germline V gives CDR1 SEHNR, CDR2 FQNEAQ (reference sequence). CDR3 amino acids: CASSSAGVRDRHGLAGVEQYF. DNA of the CDR3: TGTGCCAGCAGCTCGGCCGGGGTCCGGGACAGGCACGGACTAGCGGGAGTCGAGCAGTACTTC.

Many counts were recorded for this clonotype. The chain has TRBV11-3 and TRBJ1-4; possible D gene TRBD1, 6 bases. This CDR3 is 14 amino acids long. V shed 8 bases and J shed 7 bases, with 17 bases lying between them. Germline assignment: CDR1 SGHNT and CDR2 YENEEA. CDR3 sequence: CASPNRVWGEKLFF. The CDR3 coding sequence is TGTGCCAGCCCTAACAGGGTTTGGGGTGAAAAACTGTTTTTT.

This clonotype has at least ten counts. The rearrangement uses TRBV12-3 or TRBV12-4 and TRBJ2-7, with D tentatively TRBD1 (6 bases). The CDR3 contains 14 residues. Trimming removed 3 bases at V and 2 bases at J, with 11 bases between. CDR3 sequence: CASSLRQAAYEQYF. In DNA, the CDR3 is TGTGCCAGCAGTTTGAGACAGGCAGCCTACGAGCAGTACTTC.

This clonotype has ten or more counts. The J gene is TRBJ2-7, the V gene TRBV20-1, with D tentatively TRBD1 or TRBD2 (5 bases each). The germline gives CDR1 DFQATT, CDR2 SNEGSKA (reference sequence). The CDR3 consists of 14 residues. Trimming shortened V by 5 bases and J by 6 bases, and 20 bases separated the two germline ends. The CDR3 bases are TGCAGTGCTCACGGGGCCCTAGCTGTGTCCGAGCAGTACTTC. Encoded protein: CSAHGALAVSEQYF.

This clonotype has ten or more counts. The chain links TRBV20-1 to TRBJ2-5, with a weak D call TRBD2 (7 bases). This CDR3 is built from 12 residues. Germline loops: CDR1 DFQATT, CDR2 SNEGSKA (reference sequence). Deletions cut 4 bases from V and 9 bases from J, with 15 bases between. CDR3 residues: CSAKPGGAAQYF. CDR3 nucleotides: TGCAGTGCTAAGCCGGGGGGCGCGGCCCAGTACTTC.

CDR3 protein: CATSENRFETQYF. Here the CDR3 DNA reads TGTGCCACCAGTGAAAACAGGTTCGAGACCCAGTACTTC. The chain employs TRBV24-1 and TRBJ2-5, with TRBD1 as a possible D gene (5 bases). Looked up from germline, CDR1 is KGHDR and CDR2 is SFDVKD. Trimming took 4 bases from V and 5 from J, leaving 10 bases between them. The CDR3 spans 13 residues.